These 27 T cell receptor beta chains share one sample of origin, sequenced in a study of CD8 T cells in ankylosing spondylitis. One entry per CDR3 protein, called by TCRdb with MiXCR from the 5' RACE reads. The sample carries 250,000 or so distinct CDR3 sequences, over 9.5% recorded once. The sequenced sample was blood, either unsorted or a sorted T cell fraction (not recorded which). The receptors shown here come from a male donor with ankylosing spondylitis or in good health (not recorded which).

This clonotype has more than one count but fewer than ten. This sequence joins TRBV14 and TRBJ2-7; 8 bases line up with TRBD1. With 2 bases clipped from V and 3 bases from J, the junction kept 9 bases outside the gene matches. The CDR3 loop spans 16 amino acids. Germline CDR1 is SGHDN and CDR2 is FVKESK. CDR3 in amino acids: CASSQPGQGSGYEQYF. DNA of the CDR3: TGTGCCAGCAGCCAACCAGGACAGGGAAGTGGCTACGAGCAGTACTTC. Complete variable domain (other parts from reference TRBV14 and TRBJ2-7): EAGVTQFPSHSVIEKGQTVTLRCDPISGHDNLYWYRRVMGKEIKFLLHFVKESKQDESGMPNNRFLAERTGGTYSTLKVQPAELEDSGVYFCASSQPGQGSGYEQYFGPGTRLTVT.

This clonotype was recorded at least ten times. The chain recombines TRBV3-1 with TRBJ1-1; no clear D gene. Looked up from germline, CDR1 is LGHDT and CDR2 is YNNKEL (reference sequence). Trimming removed 1 base from V and 11 bases from J, with 14 bases in between. This CDR3 has 13 amino acids. The CDR3 is CASSQGLGRRAFF. The CDR3 DNA sequence: TGTGCCAGCAGCCAAGGCCTCGGACGACGCGCTTTCTTT.

The chain joins TRBV14 to TRBJ1-2; D not resolved. Trimming cost V 0 bases and J 10 bases, with 9 bases left between them. The germline CDR1 and CDR2 sequences are SGHDN and FVKESK. The CDR3 has 12 residues. The CDR3 region is CASSQDRLYYTF. Written as DNA, the CDR3 is TGTGCCAGCAGCCAAGACAGGCTGTACTACACCTTC. Looking up the rest from reference TRBV14 and TRBJ1-2 gives the full variable domain: EAGVTQFPSHSVIEKGQTVTLRCDPISGHDNLYWYRRVMGKEIKFLLHFVKESKQDESGMPNNRFLAERTGGTYSTLKVQPAELEDSGVYFCASSQDRLYYTFGSGTRLTVV.

V is TRBV4-1 and J is TRBJ2-3; D possibly corresponds to TRBD2 (6 bases). The ends were cut back, 0 bases at V and 1 base at J, with 14 bases in the middle. Germline CDR1 is MGHRA and CDR2 is YSYEKL. CDR3 length: 17 amino acids. DNA for the CDR3: TGCGCCAGCAGCCAAGAGGGACGGGGGAGCGGCACAGATACGCAGTATTTT. Amino acid sequence: CASSQEGRGSGTDTQYF.

This clonotype showed up many times. The V and J genes are TRBV9 and TRBJ2-5; TRBD2 aligns across 10 bases. There are 19 residues in the CDR3. CDR1 SGDLS and CDR2 YYNGEE come from the germline V gene. Losses at the gene ends were 0 bases for V and 2 bases for J; bases not matched to a gene: 13. The DNA of the CDR3 is TGTGCCAGCAGCGTAGTCCCCAAGAAACTAGCGGGGCTACAAGAGACCCAGTACTTC. It codes for CASSVVPKKLAGLQETQYF. The full variable domain, rest sourced from reference TRBV9 and TRBJ2-5, is DSGVTQTPKHLITATGQRVTLRCSPRSGDLSVYWYQQSLDQGLQFLIQYYNGEERAKGNILERFSAQQFPDLHSELNLSSLELGDSALYFCASSVVPKKLAGLQETQYFGPGTRLLVL.

This clonotype was detected many times. The chain joins TRBV5-1 to TRBJ2-1; 11 bases align to TRBD1. This CDR3 has 16 residues. Germline lookup yields CDR1 SGHRS and CDR2 YFSETQ. The V gene end was trimmed by 4 bases and the J gene end by 2 bases; junction bases not matched to a gene: 5. CDR3: CASSLGTGGPYNEQFF. CDR3 DNA: TGCGCCAGCAGCCTTGGGACAGGGGGGCCCTACAATGAGCAGTTCTTC.

V is TRBV4-2 and J is TRBJ2-7; 8 bases agree with TRBD1. J gave up 0 bases and V 0 bases, and 10 bases lay outside the gene matches. CDR3 length: 18 amino acids. Germline lookup yields CDR1 LGHNA and CDR2 YNFKEQ. CDR3 sequence: CASSQDLSRTGLSYEQYF. The CDR3 nucleotides are TGTGCCAGCAGCCAAGATCTGAGTAGGACAGGGCTCTCCTACGAGCAGTACTTC.

This clonotype was seen a handful of times. CDR3 in amino acids: CASSEWGGSGGSNNEQFF. The CDR3 DNA follows: TGCGCCAGCAGTGAGTGGGGTGGAAGCGGGGGTTCGAACAATGAGCAGTTCTTC. The rearrangement uses TRBV10-1 and TRBJ2-1, with 8 bases that match TRBD2. The V gene end was trimmed by 1 base and the J gene end by 5 bases; junction bases not matched to a gene: 13. This CDR3 region has 18 residues. CDR1 and CDR2 from the germline V gene are WNHNN and SYGVQD (reference sequence).

In this sample, this clonotype turned up many times. The V and J genes are TRBV30 and TRBJ2-1; 9 bases are a match to TRBD2. V lost 2 bases to trimming and J lost 4 bases; unmatched junction nucleotides: 3. Looked up from germline, CDR1 is GTSNPN and CDR2 is SVGIG (reference sequence). The CDR3 loop spans 14 amino acids. The CDR3 DNA is TGTGCCTGGAGTCGCGGGAGGGTATACAATGAGCAGTTCTTC. This translates into CAWSRGRVYNEQFF.

Details on this clonotype: It may be a read error: a sequence one base away is much more abundant. The chain combines TRBV12-3 or TRBV12-4 with TRBJ1-5; 8 positions match TRBD1. This CDR3 has 14 residues. In nucleotides, the CDR3 is TGTGCCAGCAGAGCGACAGGGGTCAATCGGCCCCAGCATTTT. Its protein product is CASRATGVNRPQHF.

About this clonotype: At one end, the junction sequence differs from germline, possibly due to a read error. The rearrangement joins TRBV11-3 to TRBJ2-3; D may be TRBD2 (6 bases). The CDR3 extends over 15 amino acids. Germline loops: CDR1 SGHNT, CDR2 YENEEA. The CDR3 here is CTSSLMAGSTDTQYF. For the CDR3, the DNA is TGTACCAGCAGCTTAATGGCGGGGAGCACAGATACGCAGTATTTT.

This clonotype was recorded a few times. The chain employs TRBV20-1 and TRBJ1-5; D uncertain. This CDR3 is 14 amino acids long. Between the trimmed V and J ends, which lost 5 bases and 2 bases, there was a span of 13 bases. From germline, CDR1 is DFQATT and CDR2 SNEGSKA (reference sequence). The CDR3 spells CSALPLRGNQPQHF. The CDR3 DNA reads TGCAGTGCTCTCCCCCTGAGGGGCAATCAGCCCCAGCATTTT.

V gene TRBV5-1 combines with J gene TRBJ2-1; D not resolved. This CDR3 spans 14 amino acids. Between the trimmed V and J ends, which lost 5 bases and 8 bases, there was a span of 17 bases. The germline gives CDR1 SGHRS, CDR2 YFSETQ. CDR3 in DNA: TGCGCCAGCAGACCGGACCGTGACTCCCATGAGCAGTTCTTC. Amino acids: CASRPDRDSHEQFF.

This clonotype was observed many times. J is TRBJ1-1 and V is TRBV20-1; D ambiguous. Per the germline V gene, CDR1 is DFQATT and CDR2 is SNEGSKA (reference sequence). V lost 2 bases and J 2 bases, leaving 3 bases between the germline ends. CDR3 size: 11 residues. CDR3 protein: CSARINTEAFF. The DNA for the CDR3 is TGCAGTGCTAGAATTAACACTGAAGCTTTCTTT.

Turning to this clonotype: An end of the junction differs from the germline gene, which may be a read error. V is TRBV20-1 and J is TRBJ1-5, with TRBD1 identical over 10 bases. From germline, CDR1 is DFQATT and CDR2 SNEGSKA (reference sequence). The CDR3 runs 16 residues. CDR3 amino acids: CCARGARTGGSGPQHF. The CDR3 DNA is TGCTGTGCTAGGGGCGCCAGGACAGGGGGTTCCGGGCCCCAGCATTTT.

This clonotype was counted ten times or more. The chain combines TRBV6-1 with TRBJ2-5; D may be TRBD2 (7 bases). Germline V CDR1 and CDR2: MNHNS, SASEGT. CDR3 length: 15 amino acids. Deletions cut 8 bases from V and 4 bases from J, with 20 bases between. In DNA form, the CDR3 reads TGTGCCAGCCTCTGGTTCGTGGGAGGGGGAGAGACCCAGTACTTC. It specifies CASLWFVGGGETQYF.

The chain combines TRBV11-2 with TRBJ2-5; 12 nucleotides align to TRBD1. CDR1 and CDR2 (germline): SGHAT, FQNNGV. There are 16 residues in the CDR3. V lost 5 bases, J lost 5 bases, and 9 bases stayed unmatched. Here the CDR3 DNA reads TGTGCCAGCAGCGCCTCCGGGACAGGGGGCGCCGAGACCCAGTACTTC. This codes for CASSASGTGGAETQYF.

This clonotype was detected a few times. The gene calls are TRBV4-2 and TRBJ1-3; D is ambiguous. The CDR3 is 16 amino acids. CDR1 and CDR2 from the germline V gene are LGHNA and YNFKEQ. V lost 4 bases and J lost 0, with 13 bases in between. This CDR3 reads CASSPRELSSGNTIYF. As DNA, the CDR3 is TGTGCCAGCAGCCCCCGGGAGCTGAGCTCTGGAAACACCATATATTTT.

This clonotype was detected many times. This sequence joins TRBV5-1 and TRBJ1-6; D uncertain. V shed 1 base and J shed 11 bases, with 10 bases lying between them. The CDR3 covers 13 residues. Germline CDR1 reads SGHRS; CDR2 reads YFSETQ. The CDR3 loop is CASSLSEETPLHF. CDR3 in DNA: TGCGCCAGCAGCTTGTCTGAAGAAACACCCCTCCACTTT.

This clonotype was seen repeatedly, ten times or more. The chain couples TRBV6-2 or TRBV6-3 to TRBJ2-1; D ambiguous. The CDR3 covers 13 residues. V lost 0 bases and J lost 10, with 10 bases in between. CDR1 MNHEY and CDR2 SVGEGT come from the germline V gene. In DNA, the CDR3 is TGTGCCAGCAGTTACTCAGGGCTTGAAGAGCAGTTCTTC. This sequence encodes CASSYSGLEEQFF.

This clonotype was counted a few times. The chain is built from TRBV4-2 and TRBJ2-1, with 14 bases aligning to TRBD2. The CDR3 sequence is 20 residues long. Trimming cost V 6 bases and J 4 bases; bases outside gene matches: 17. CDR1 is LGHNA and CDR2 is YNFKEQ in the germline V gene. As DNA, the CDR3 is TGTGCCAGCAGTCCCCTAGCGGGACAGGGACTAGCGGGAGATTACAATGAGCAGTTCTTC. Protein: CASSPLAGQGLAGDYNEQFF.

The CDR3 region has the DNA TGTGCCAGCACTCTCCGGGCAGCAGTCAGGAACACTGAAGCTTTCTTT. This translates into CASTLRAAVRNTEAFF. V usage is TRBV12-3 or TRBV12-4 and J usage is TRBJ1-1, with D unresolved. The CDR3 has 16 amino acids. The ends were cut back, 7 bases at V and 1 base at J, with 19 bases in the middle.

In this sample, this clonotype turned up many times. This chain connects TRBV5-1 to TRBJ1-2; tentatively, D is TRBD1 (5 bases). V gave up 0 bases and J gave up 4 bases, with 13 bases separating them. This CDR3 spans 15 amino acids. Germline-derived CDR1 and CDR2 are SGHRS and YFSETQ. CDR3 in DNA: TGCGCCAGCAGCTTGGCAGGGACCGACTTCTATGGCTACACCTTC. It translates to CASSLAGTDFYGYTF.

The V and J genes are TRBV7-2 and TRBJ2-5, with D uncertain. This CDR3 spans 12 amino acids. Looked up from germline, CDR1 is SGHTA and CDR2 is FQGNSA. V was pared by 1 base and J by 7 bases, with 7 bases between. The CDR3 region has the DNA TGTGCCAGCAGCTTAGAAGTGAGGACCCAGTACTTC. The encoded protein is CASSLEVRTQYF.

This clonotype was counted a few times. V is TRBV2 and J is TRBJ2-5; 9 nucleotides agree with TRBD2. The ends lost 6 bases at V and 5 bases at J; junction bases unmatched: 10. CDR1 is SNHLY, CDR2 FYNNEI, per germline. The CDR3 has 15 residues. The CDR3 is CASSAIAGVRETQYF. As DNA, the CDR3 is TGTGCCAGCAGCGCTATAGCGGGAGTTAGGGAGACCCAGTACTTC. Combining the CDR3 with reference TRBV2 and TRBJ2-5 gives the whole variable domain EPEVTQTPSHQVTQMGQEVILRCVPISNHLYFYWYRQILGQKVEFLVSFYNNEISEKSEIFDDQFSVERPDGSNFTLKIRSTKLEDSAMYFCASSAIAGVRETQYFGPGTRLLVL.

V is TRBV4-2 and J is TRBJ1-6; no definite D call. Germline CDR1 is LGHNA and CDR2 is YNFKEQ. V gave up 0 bases and J gave up 9 bases, with 12 bases separating them. The CDR3 runs 15 residues. The DNA for the CDR3 is TGTGCCAGCAGCCAAGACATAAGACGAGGTTCACCCCTCCACTTT. Its protein product is CASSQDIRRGSPLHF.

This clonotype appeared many times. The rearrangement joins TRBV20-1 to TRBJ2-1; no clear D gene. Germline V CDR1 and CDR2: DFQATT, SNEGSKA (reference sequence). This CDR3 is 18 amino acids long. V lost 3 bases and J 4 bases, leaving 25 bases between the germline ends. CDR3 amino acids: CSARDAVRFPRSYNEQFF. In DNA form, the CDR3 reads TGCAGTGCTAGGGACGCGGTGAGGTTCCCCAGGTCGTACAATGAGCAGTTCTTC.